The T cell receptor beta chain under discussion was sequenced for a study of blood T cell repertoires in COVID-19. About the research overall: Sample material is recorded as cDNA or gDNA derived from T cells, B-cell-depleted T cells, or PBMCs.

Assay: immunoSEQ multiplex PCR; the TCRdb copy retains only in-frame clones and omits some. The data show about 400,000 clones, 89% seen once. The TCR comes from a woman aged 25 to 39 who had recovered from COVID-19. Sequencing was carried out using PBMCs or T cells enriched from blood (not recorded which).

For the CDR3, the DNA is TGTGCCAGCGGCCTACAGGGAATTGAGCAGTACTTC. This translates into CASGLQGIEQYF. V is TRBV12-3 or TRBV12-4 and J is TRBJ2-7, with D possibly matching TRBD1 (6 bases). The CDR3 spans 12 residues. V was shortened by 8 bases and J by 7 bases, with 15 bases between the two germline ends.